The present T cell receptor (beta chain) was sequenced within a study of response to subunit inactivated influenza vaccine. In TCRdb, the RT-PCR reads were re-called with MiXCR into one record per CDR3 protein. The repertoire holds some 640,000 distinct CDR3 sequences, with roughly 14% as singletons. This clonotype was seen only a few times. The CDR3 totals 13 residues. In germline, CDR1 is ENHRY, CDR2 SYGVKD. V dropped 8 bases and J dropped 5; count of bases not matched to a gene: 6. Sequencing used PBMCs from blood, obtained roughly 2 weeks before vaccination. The clonotype was recovered from a man aged 50-59 years who received an inactivated influenza vaccine. The chain couples TRBV10-3 to TRBJ2-3; 8 nucleotides align to TRBD1. The CDR3 protein is CAIGGQGLDTQYF. CDR3 sequence (DNA): TGTGCCATCGGTGGACAGGGATTAGATACGCAGTATTTT.